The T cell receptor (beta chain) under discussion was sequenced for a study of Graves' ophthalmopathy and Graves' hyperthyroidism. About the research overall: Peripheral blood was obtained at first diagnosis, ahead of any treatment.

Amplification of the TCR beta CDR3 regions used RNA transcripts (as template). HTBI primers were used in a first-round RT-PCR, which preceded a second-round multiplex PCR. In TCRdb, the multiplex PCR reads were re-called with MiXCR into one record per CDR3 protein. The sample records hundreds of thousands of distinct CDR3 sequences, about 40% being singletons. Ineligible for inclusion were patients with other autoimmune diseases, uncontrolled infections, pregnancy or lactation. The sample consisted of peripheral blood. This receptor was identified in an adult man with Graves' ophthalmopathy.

CDR3 sequence: CAISGLAGAQETQYF. DNA for the CDR3: TGTGCCATCTCCGGACTAGCGGGGGCACAAGAGACCCAGTACTTC. The chain employs TRBV10-3 and TRBJ2-5; TRBD2 matches 13 bases. Germline-derived CDR1 and CDR2 are ENHRY and SYGVKD. This CDR3 contains 15 residues. V lost 8 bases and J lost 2; bases outside the gene matches: 5.